This TCR beta chain is from a study of T cell repertoires in cytomegalovirus infection. On this clonotype itself: Its antigen is unknown.

V trimming: 2 bases; J trimming: 8 bases; junction bases outside the gene matches: 6. Germline assignment: CDR1 SGHVS and CDR2 FNYEAQ. The CDR3 consists of 15 residues. TCRdb re-called the reads with MiXCR, one entry per CDR3 protein. Of hundreds of thousands of distinct CDR3 sequences listed, around 32% are singletons. Material: cultured CD8+ T cells from PBMCs, obtained from culture after CMV antigen stimulation. The J gene is TRBJ2-1, the V gene TRBV7-6, with 10 bases that match TRBD1. This clonotype was sampled from a human donor in good health (CMV status not recorded). Some clones in this sample may be carry-over from other donors' samples. CDR3 nucleotides: TGTGCCAGCAGCTTAAGAGACAGGGGGCAAGATGAGCAGTTCTTC. This codes for CASSLRDRGQDEQFF.